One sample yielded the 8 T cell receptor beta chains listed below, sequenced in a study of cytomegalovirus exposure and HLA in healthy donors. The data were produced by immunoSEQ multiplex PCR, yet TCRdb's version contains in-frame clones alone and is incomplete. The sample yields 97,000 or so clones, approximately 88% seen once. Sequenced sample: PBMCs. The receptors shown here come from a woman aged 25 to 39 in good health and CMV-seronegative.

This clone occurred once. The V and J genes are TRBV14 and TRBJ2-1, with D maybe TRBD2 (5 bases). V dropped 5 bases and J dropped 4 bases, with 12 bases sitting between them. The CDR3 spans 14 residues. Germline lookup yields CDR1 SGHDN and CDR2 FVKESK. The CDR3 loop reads CASSEGSSYNEQFF. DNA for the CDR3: TGTGCCAGCAGCGAGGGCAGCTCATACAATGAGCAGTTCTTC. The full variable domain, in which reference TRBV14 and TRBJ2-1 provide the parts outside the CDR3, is EAGVTQFPSHSVIEKGQTVTLRCDPISGHDNLYWYRRVMGKEIKFLLHFVKESKQDESGMPNNRFLAERTGGTYSTLKVQPAELEDSGVYFCASSEGSSYNEQFFGPGTRLTVL.

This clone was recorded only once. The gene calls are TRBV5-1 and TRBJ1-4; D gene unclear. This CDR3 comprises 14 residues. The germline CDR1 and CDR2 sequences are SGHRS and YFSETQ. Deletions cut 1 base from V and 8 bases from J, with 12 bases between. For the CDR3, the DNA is TGCGCCAGCAGCTTGATGCGAGGCGAGGAAAAACTGTTTTTT. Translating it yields CASSLMRGEEKLFF.

The CDR3 protein is CASSSFHRAGNTIYF. The DNA of the CDR3 is TGTGCCAGCAGCTCCTTTCACAGGGCTGGAAACACCATATATTTT. The chain links TRBV5-8 to TRBJ1-3; D possibly corresponds to TRBD1 (6 bases). In germline, CDR1 is SGHTS, CDR2 YDEGEE. Trimming took 3 bases from V and 2 from J, leaving 12 bases between them. The CDR3 sequence is 15 residues long.

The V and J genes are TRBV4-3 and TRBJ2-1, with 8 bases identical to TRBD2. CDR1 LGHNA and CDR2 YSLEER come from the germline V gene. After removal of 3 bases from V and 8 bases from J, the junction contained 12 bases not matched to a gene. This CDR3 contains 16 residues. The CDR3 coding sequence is TGCGCCAGCAGCCATGCGCGTGGCGGGAGGTCTTATGAGCAGTTCTTC. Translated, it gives CASSHARGGRSYEQFF.

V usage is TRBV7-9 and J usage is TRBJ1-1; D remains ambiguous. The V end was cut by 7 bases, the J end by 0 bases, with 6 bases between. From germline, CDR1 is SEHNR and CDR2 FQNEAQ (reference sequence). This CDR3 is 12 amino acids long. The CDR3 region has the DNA TGTGCCAGCACAGGCTTGAACACTGAAGCTTTCTTT. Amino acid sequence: CASTGLNTEAFF.

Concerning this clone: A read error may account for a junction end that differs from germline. The chain's CDR3 is CSVIPGVIF. In DNA, the CDR3 is TGCAGCGTGATACCAGGGGTTATCTTT. The rearrangement joins TRBV29-1 to TRBJ1-1; weak D call: TRBD1 (6 bases). CDR1 is SQVTM, CDR2 ANQGSEA, per germline. The length of the CDR3 is 9 residues.

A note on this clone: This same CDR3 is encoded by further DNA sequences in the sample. DNA of the CDR3: TGCGCCAGCAGCCGACAGGGGGGGAACACTGAAGCTTTCTTT. This encodes CASSRQGGNTEAFF. The chain links TRBV5-1 to TRBJ1-1, with 9 bases lining up with TRBD1. Germline V CDR1 and CDR2: SGHRS, YFSETQ. CDR3 size: 14 residues. Trimming cost V 4 bases and J 1 base; bases outside gene matches: 2.

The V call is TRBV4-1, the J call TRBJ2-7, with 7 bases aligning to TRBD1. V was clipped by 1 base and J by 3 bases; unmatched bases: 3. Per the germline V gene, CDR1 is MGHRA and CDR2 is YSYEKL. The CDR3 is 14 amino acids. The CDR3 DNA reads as TGCGCCAGCAGCCAAGCGGGACAGCGCTACGAGCAGTACTTC. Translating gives CASSQAGQRYEQYF.